Reported below is one TCR beta chain. This record belongs to a study of T cell repertoires in cytomegalovirus infection. Study-level information: Both CMV infection and a matching HLA type were indicated by public TCR beta signatures.

Via MiXCR, TCRdb re-called the reads, giving one row per CDR3 protein. The sample includes around 260,000 distinct CDR3 sequences, over 20% of them seen just once. Trimming pared 4 bases from V and 12 bases from J, leaving 10 bases between. The CDR3 sequence is 11 residues long. Germline V CDR1 and CDR2: MGHRA, YSYEKL. Input material: PBMCs. This receptor was taken from a human donor in good health (CMV status not recorded). Some clones in this sample may be carry-over from other donors' samples. The chain uses TRBV4-1 and TRBJ2-1, with D unresolved. The CDR3 DNA is TGCGCCAGCAGCCCCGGACGCGGGCAGTTCTTC. Its protein is CASSPGRGQFF.